This entry concerns a single T cell receptor (beta chain). Its matching antigen is unknown. Sequenced by immunoSEQ multiplex PCR; TCRdb stores in-frame clones only, minus some. The table records tens of thousands of clones, around 84% of them present only once. The record originates from a study of T cell responses to AZD1222 COVID-19 vaccine. Study-level results: When two AZD1222 doses had been given, Spike-specific TCR breadth and depth rose. Repertoire collection took place solely once the T cell response had peaked.

Germline V gives CDR1 MDHEN, CDR2 SYDVKM. The CDR3 extends over 14 amino acids. Trimming left V 7 bases short and J 2 bases short, with 14 bases between. The genes are TRBV28 and TRBJ1-2, with TRBD1 as a possible D gene (5 bases). The sample in question was peripheral blood, obtained on day 0 of AZD1222 vaccination. The TCR was taken from an adult in good health. Written as DNA, the CDR3 is TGTGCCAGCATCCGATCGTCAGGGAACTATGGCTACACCTTC. Translation: CASIRSSGNYGYTF.